This paragraph covers one TCR beta chain sequence. Germline V gene sequence: CDR1 SNHLY, CDR2 FYNNEI. V shed 5 bases, J shed 3 bases, and the junction held 6 bases outside the gene matches. The CDR3 loop spans 14 amino acids. Per the study methods: Amplification of reference gene primers provided the estimated nucleated cell counts. Data came from immunoSEQ multiplex PCR; TCRdb stores just in-frame clones and leaves some out. V and J calls and clone size are given by that table; D and trimming were obtained from the DNA. Here the sample spans more than 150,000 clones, roughly 80% being singletons. The sample comes from a study of blood T cell repertoires in COVID-19. On the study more broadly: Samples representing acute and convalescent COVID-19 were sourced from the United States, Italy and Spain. From T cells, B-cell-depleted T cells, or PBMCs came the material, which was cDNA or gDNA.

The sample comprised peripheral blood. This clonotype was sampled from a man between 60 and 75 years old with active or convalescent COVID-19. The V and J genes are TRBV2 and TRBJ1-2, with 7 bases fitting TRBD1. The CDR3 region is CASSPDRSYYGYTF. Written as DNA, the CDR3 is TGTGCCAGCAGTCCGGACAGGAGCTACTATGGCTACACCTTC.